This T cell receptor (beta chain) came from a study of cytomegalovirus exposure and HLA in healthy donors. About this clone itself: What it binds is not known.

Sequencing was performed with immunoSEQ multiplex PCR; in TCRdb, only in-frame clones are kept and a portion is missing. The sample has under 250,000 clones; about 89% are singletons. Points from the study as a whole: Investigators reported approximately 150 TCR beta chains as tied to cytomegalovirus.

V lost 8 bases and J lost 3, with 4 bases in between. The CDR3 spans 10 residues. CDR1 is MNHEY and CDR2 is SVGAGI in the germline V gene. The V call is TRBV6-5, the J call TRBJ2-5; D remains ambiguous. The sequencing input was PBMCs. This clonotype originated in a young woman in good health and CMV-seronegative. The CDR3 sequence: CASGEETQYF. DNA for the CDR3: TGTGCCAGCGGAGAAGAGACCCAGTACTTC.